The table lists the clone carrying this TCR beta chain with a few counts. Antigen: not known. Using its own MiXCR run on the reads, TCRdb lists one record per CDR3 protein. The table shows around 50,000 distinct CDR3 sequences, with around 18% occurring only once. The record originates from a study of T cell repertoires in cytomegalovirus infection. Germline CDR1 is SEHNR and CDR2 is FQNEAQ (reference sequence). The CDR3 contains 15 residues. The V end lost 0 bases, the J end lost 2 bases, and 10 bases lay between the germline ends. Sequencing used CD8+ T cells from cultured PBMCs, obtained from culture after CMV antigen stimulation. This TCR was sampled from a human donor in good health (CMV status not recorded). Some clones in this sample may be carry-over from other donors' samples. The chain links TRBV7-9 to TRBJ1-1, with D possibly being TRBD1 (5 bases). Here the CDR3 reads CASSLAHQGNTEAFF. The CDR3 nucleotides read TGTGCCAGCAGCTTAGCGCACCAGGGTAACACTGAAGCTTTCTTT.